This T cell receptor (beta chain) was recorded in a study of shared clonotypes between healthy human individuals. Repertoires were generated with immunoSEQ multiplex PCR, while TCRdb's copy carries only in-frame clones and drops some. The sample records roughly 2.5 million clones, roughly 92% being singletons. Germline CDR1 and CDR2: MNHEY and SVGAGI. V was pared by 3 bases and J by 6 bases, with 11 bases between. The CDR3 consists of 13 residues. This chain uses TRBV6-5 with TRBJ2-5; D ambiguous. The source material was naive CD4+ T cells sorted from blood. The subset was: CD45RA+ positively selected. The receptor comes from a man between 18 and 29 years old in good health. CDR3 DNA: TGTGCCAGCAGTTATGGGGTGGAGAAGACCCAGTACTTC. Translated, it gives CASSYGVEKTQYF.